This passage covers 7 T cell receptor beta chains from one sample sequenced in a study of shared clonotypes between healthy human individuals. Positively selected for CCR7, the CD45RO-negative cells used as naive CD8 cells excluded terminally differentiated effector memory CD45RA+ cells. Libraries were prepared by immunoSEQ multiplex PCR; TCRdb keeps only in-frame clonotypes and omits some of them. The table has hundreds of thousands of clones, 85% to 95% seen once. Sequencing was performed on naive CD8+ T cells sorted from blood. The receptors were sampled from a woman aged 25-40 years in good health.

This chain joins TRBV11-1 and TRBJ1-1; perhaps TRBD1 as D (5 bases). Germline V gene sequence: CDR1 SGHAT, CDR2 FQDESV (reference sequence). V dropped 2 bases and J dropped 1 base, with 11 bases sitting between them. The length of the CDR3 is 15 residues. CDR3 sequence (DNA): TGTGCCAGCAGCTTATCCGTTGGGGCGAACACTGAAGCTTTCTTT. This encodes CASSLSVGANTEAFF. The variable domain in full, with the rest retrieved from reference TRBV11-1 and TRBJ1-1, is EAEVAQSPRYKITEKSQAVAFWCDPISGHATLYWYRQILGQGPELLVQFQDESVVDDSQLPKDRFSAERLKGVDSTLKIQPAELGDSAMYLCASSLSVGANTEAFFGQGTRLTVV.

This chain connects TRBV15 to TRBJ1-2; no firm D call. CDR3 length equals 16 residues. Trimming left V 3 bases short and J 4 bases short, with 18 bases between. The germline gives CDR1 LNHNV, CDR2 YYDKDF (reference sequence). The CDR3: CATSSLDLGHPYGYTF. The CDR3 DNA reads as TGTGCCACCAGCAGCCTAGATCTAGGGCATCCCTATGGCTACACCTTC.

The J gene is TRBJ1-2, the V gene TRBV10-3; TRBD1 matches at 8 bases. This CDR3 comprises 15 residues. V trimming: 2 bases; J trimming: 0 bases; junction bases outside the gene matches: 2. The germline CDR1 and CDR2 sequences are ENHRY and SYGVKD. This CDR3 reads CAISEGQGANYGYTF. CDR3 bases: TGTGCCATCAGTGAGGGACAGGGAGCTAACTATGGCTACACCTTC.

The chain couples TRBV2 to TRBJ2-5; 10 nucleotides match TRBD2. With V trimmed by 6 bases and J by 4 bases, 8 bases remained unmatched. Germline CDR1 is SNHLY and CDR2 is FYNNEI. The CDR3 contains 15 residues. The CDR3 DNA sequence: TGTGCCAGCAGACGGACTAGCGGATTCCCAGAGACCCAGTACTTC. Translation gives CASRRTSGFPETQYF.

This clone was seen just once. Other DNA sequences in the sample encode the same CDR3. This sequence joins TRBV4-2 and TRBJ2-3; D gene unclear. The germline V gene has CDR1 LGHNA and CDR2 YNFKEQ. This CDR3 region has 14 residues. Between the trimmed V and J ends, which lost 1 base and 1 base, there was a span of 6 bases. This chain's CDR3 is CASSQGLGTDTQYF. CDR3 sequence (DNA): TGTGCCAGCAGCCAAGGCTTGGGCACAGATACGCAGTATTTT.

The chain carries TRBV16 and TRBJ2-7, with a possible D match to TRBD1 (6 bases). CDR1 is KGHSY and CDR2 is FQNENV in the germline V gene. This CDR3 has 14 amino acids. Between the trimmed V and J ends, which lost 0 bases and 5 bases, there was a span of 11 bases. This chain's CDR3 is CASSQSNRENEQYF. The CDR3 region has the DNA TGTGCCAGCAGCCAATCAAACAGGGAAAACGAGCAGTACTTC.

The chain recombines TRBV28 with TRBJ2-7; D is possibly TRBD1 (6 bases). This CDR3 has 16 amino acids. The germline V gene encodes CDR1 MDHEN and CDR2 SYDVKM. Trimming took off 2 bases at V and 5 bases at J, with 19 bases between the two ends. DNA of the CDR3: TGTGCCAGCAGTTTAAGCTTGGGGGTACAGGGCCACGAGCAGTACTTC. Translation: CASSLSLGVQGHEQYF. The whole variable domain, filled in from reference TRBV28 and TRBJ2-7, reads DVKVTQSSRYLVKRTGEKVFLECVQDMDHENMFWYRQDPGLGLRLIYFSYDVKMKEKGDIPEGYSVSREKKERFSLILESASTNQTSMYLCASSLSLGVQGHEQYFGPGTRLTVT.